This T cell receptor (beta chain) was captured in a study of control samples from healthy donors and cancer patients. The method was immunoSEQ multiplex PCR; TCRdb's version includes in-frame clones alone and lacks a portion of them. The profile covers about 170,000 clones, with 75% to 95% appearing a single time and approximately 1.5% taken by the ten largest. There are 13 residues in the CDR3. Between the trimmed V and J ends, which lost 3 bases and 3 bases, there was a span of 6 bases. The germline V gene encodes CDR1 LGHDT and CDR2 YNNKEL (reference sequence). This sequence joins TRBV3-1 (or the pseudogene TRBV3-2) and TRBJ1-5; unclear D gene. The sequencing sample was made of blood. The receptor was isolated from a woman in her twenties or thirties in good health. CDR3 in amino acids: CASSHGDNQPQHF. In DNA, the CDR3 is TGTGCCAGCAGCCACGGGGACAATCAGCCCCAGCATTTT.